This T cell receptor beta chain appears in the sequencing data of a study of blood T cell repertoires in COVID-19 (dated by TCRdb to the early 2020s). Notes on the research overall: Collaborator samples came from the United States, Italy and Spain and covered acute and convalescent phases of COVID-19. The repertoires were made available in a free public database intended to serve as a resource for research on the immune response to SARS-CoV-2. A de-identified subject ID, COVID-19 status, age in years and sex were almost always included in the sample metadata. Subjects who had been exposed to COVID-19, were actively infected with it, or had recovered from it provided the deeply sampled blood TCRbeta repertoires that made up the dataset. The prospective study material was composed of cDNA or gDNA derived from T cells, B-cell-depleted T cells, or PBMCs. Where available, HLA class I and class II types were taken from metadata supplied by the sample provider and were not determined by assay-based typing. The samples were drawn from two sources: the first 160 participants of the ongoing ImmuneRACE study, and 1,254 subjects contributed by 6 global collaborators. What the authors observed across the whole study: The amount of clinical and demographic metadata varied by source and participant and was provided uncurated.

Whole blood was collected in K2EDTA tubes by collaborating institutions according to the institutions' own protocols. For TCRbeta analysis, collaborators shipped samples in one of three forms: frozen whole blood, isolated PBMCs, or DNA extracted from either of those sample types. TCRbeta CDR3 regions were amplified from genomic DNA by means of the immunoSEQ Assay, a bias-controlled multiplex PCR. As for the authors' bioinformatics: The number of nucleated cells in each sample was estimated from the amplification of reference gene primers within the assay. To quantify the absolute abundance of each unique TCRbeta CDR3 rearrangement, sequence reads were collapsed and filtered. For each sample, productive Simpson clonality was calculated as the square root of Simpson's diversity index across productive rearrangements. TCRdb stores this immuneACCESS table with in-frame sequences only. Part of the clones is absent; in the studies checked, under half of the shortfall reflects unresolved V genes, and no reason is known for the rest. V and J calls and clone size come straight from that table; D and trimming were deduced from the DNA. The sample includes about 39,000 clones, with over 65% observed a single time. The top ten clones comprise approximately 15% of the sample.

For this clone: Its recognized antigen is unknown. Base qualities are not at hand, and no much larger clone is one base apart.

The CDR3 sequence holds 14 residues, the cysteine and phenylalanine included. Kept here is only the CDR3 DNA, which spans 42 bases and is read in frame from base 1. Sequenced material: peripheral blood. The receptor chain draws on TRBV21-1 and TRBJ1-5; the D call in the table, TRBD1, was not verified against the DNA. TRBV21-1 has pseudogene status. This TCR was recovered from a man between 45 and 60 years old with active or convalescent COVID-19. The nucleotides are TGTGCCAGCAGCTGTGACAGGGACAATCAGCCCCAGCATTTT. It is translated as CASSCDRDNQPQHF.